The clone carrying this T cell receptor beta chain was counted between two and nine times. Its antigen is undetermined. All unsorted peripheral T cells were captured because whole blood was used without fractionation. These data belong to a study of HIV-infected patients and healthy controls. The study, taken as a whole, reports: Significant mean usage differences between HIV-infected patients and controls involved eight alpha and eight beta V genes.

Around 450 ng RNA was reverse transcribed with alpha and beta constant-region primers. Separate chain-specific third strand synthesis with multiplexing indices produced the alpha and beta libraries. Each cDNA molecule was barcoded, and a single primer pair amplified each chain. A 5' RACE adapter with a random hexamer and the SP2 primer site was joined to cDNA. The library got P5 and P7 elements plus a second index, then a roughly 22-cycle PCR. Each CDR3 protein gets one entry after TCRdb re-called the 5' RACE reads with MiXCR. The table has approximately 7,300 distinct CDR3 sequences, approximately 8.4% seen once. The receptor was isolated from an adult with HIV infection. The sequences come from blood, collected before antiretroviral therapy.

The CDR3 DNA reads TGTGCCAGTAGTATTTTAAATAGTCAGCCCCAGCATTTT. It encodes CASSILNSQPQHF. V and J are TRBV19 and TRBJ1-5; D is ambiguous. CDR1 and CDR2 (germline): LNHDA, SQIVND (reference sequence). V lost 3 bases, J lost 6 bases, and 9 bases lay in between. The CDR3 covers 13 residues. Drawing the rest from reference TRBV19 and TRBJ1-5, the complete variable domain is DGGITQSPKYLFRKEGQNVTLSCEQNLNHDAMYWYRQDPGQGLRLIYYSQIVNDFQKGDIAEGYSVSREKKESFPLTVTSAQKNPTAFYLCASSILNSQPQHFGDGTRLSIL.